This T cell receptor beta chain was documented in a study of graft-versus-host responses after intestinal transplantation. Study in general: In this cohort, recipients had multivisceral, liver-intestinal, or isolated intestinal transplants. Broader study findings: Recipient marrow contained GvH clones, some of which appeared first in ileum or blood. Allografts from individuals with graft-donor T cell macrochimerism displayed high graft-versus-host to host-versus-graft clonal ratios. GvH clone levels peaked in circulation, and this peak was associated with early post-transplant HvG declines.

Sequenced by immunoSEQ multiplex PCR; TCRdb stores in-frame clones only, minus some. The repertoire holds some 90,000 clones, with 90% to 95% as singletons. A word on this clone: The antigen is not known.

The germline CDR1 and CDR2 sequences are MGHRA and YSYEKL. The CDR3 has 13 residues. V shed 3 bases and J shed 4 bases, with 10 bases lying between them. The TCR sequence derives from a human donor who received an intestinal transplant. Sequencing used unstimulated CD8+ T cells sorted from spleen or lymph node cells, obtained before intestinal transplant. The V call is TRBV4-1, the J call TRBJ2-7, with a tentative D call TRBD1 (6 bases). CDR3 amino acids: CASSHGDNYEQYF. In nucleotides, the CDR3 is TGCGCCAGCAGCCACGGGGACAATTACGAGCAGTACTTC.